The next 5 T cell receptor beta chains were all read from a single sample in a study of blood T cell repertoires in COVID-19. Generated by immunoSEQ multiplex PCR, the TCRdb table keeps only in-frame clones and is missing some. The table shows 45,000 to 60,000 clones, with around nine tenths occurring only once. Specimen: peripheral blood. These receptors were collected from a man aged 55 to 70 with active or convalescent COVID-19.

The gene calls are TRBV7-3 and TRBJ1-1, with TRBD1 matching over 7 bases. After removal of 4 bases from V and 2 bases from J, the junction contained 7 bases not matched to a gene. Germline loops: CDR1 SGHTA, CDR2 FQGTGA. The CDR3 has 15 amino acids. CDR3 sequence (DNA): TGTGCCAGCAGCTCATCGGGACAGCCTAACACTGAAGCTTTCTTT. Its translation: CASSSSGQPNTEAFF.

J is TRBJ1-1 and V is TRBV27, with D tentatively TRBD1 (5 bases). The ends were cut back, 2 bases at V and 1 base at J, with 5 bases in the middle. CDR3 length: 13 residues. Germline V CDR1 and CDR2: MNHEY, SMNVEV (reference sequence). CDR3 DNA sequence: TGTGCCAGCAGTTTAGGGGCGAACACTGAAGCTTTCTTT. It specifies CASSLGANTEAFF.

The J gene is TRBJ2-3, the V gene TRBV5-1; the match to TRBD2 covers 7 bases. The trim removed 4 bases at V and 2 bases at J, leaving 7 bases unmatched. CDR3 size: 15 residues. Germline V gene lookup returns CDR1 SGHRS and CDR2 YFSETQ. Here the CDR3 DNA reads TGCGCCAGCAGCATTTCTAGCGGACACACAGATACGCAGTATTTT. Protein product: CASSISSGHTDTQYF.

The chain joins TRBV4-1 to TRBJ2-1; 11 bases are a match to TRBD1. The CDR3 totals 17 residues. CDR1 is MGHRA, CDR2 YSYEKL, per germline. The V segment lost 0 bases and the J segment 7 bases; nucleotides outside the gene matches: 8. The DNA for the CDR3 is TGCGCCAGCAGCCAAGATCCCGGACAGGGGGCATGGAATGAGCAGTTCTTC. Translation: CASSQDPGQGAWNEQFF.

The chain joins TRBV3-1 (or the pseudogene TRBV3-2) to TRBJ2-3; no reliable D call. The CDR3 runs to 18 residues. The germline V and J ends were trimmed by 0 bases and 0 bases, with 16 bases remaining between them. Germline CDR1 LGHDT, CDR2 YNNKEL (reference sequence). The CDR3 reads CASSQDSVAVASTDTQYF. In nucleotides, the CDR3 is TGTGCCAGCAGCCAAGACAGTGTGGCGGTAGCTAGCACAGATACGCAGTATTTT.